This T cell receptor (beta chain) was obtained from a study of blood T cells in healthy people across ages (dated by TCRdb to between 2015 and 2017). For context, the study as a whole: In model experiments, template switching captured about one uniquely barcoded TCR beta cDNA molecule for every two T cells. To track age-related changes in TCR beta repertoire diversity, the study relied on deep sequencing normalized with unique cDNA molecular identifiers. The donors were divided into four age groups: young (average about 16 years), middle-aged (about 41), aged (approximately 62) and long-lived (more than 75). Donors of different ages were randomly distributed across sequencing lanes to avoid experimental bias. The study analyzed two additional independent replicas of 1 million unique cDNA reads from the same blood draw for two donors, one aged 18 to 30 and one aged 80 or older.

The cysteine opens and the phenylalanine closes a CDR3 of 13 amino acids. Kept here is only the CDR3 DNA, which spans 39 bases and is read in frame from base 1. CDR1 and CDR2, per the germline V gene, are MNHEY and SVGAGI. V is cut by 6 bases and J by 8 bases, and the space between the germline ends is 13 bases. This clonotype was counted only a few times. The target of this receptor is not known. Base qualities were left out, and no much larger clone turns up one base away. Donors were about 36 systemically healthy Caucasian individuals from Russia aged roughly 6 to 95 years. Each donor gave 8 to 10 milliliters of peripheral blood, collected into EDTA-treated Vacutainer tubes. Ficoll-Paque density-gradient centrifugation was used to isolate PBMCs, with at least 7 million per sample. Total RNA, at least 5 micrograms per sample, was extracted from PBMCs with Trizol reagent. For every donor, an aliquot of PBMCs went through flow cytometry to measure the percentages of naive CD45RAhigh/CD27high T cells.

The library relied on 5' RACE. A second roughly 6 to 12 cycle PCR used a sample-barcoded 5' primer and a J-beta primer mix. A unique molecular identifier was introduced onto each TCR beta cDNA molecule by a template-switch 5' adaptor carrying 12 random nucleotides. Each sample yielded at least 2.5 million CDR3-containing paired-end reads. First-strand cDNA synthesis was performed from all RNA using the Mint cDNA synthesis kit, with priming by a TRBC-specific oligonucleotide. All cDNA was treated with uracil-DNA glycosylase and then went through a first 18-cycle PCR with the universal primers M1SS and BC2_uni_R. Per the original workflow: Normalization of each sample was performed by random selection of 1 million high-quality reads, each carrying a distinct molecular identifier. Reads with shared molecular identifiers were discarded instead of being binned into consensus sequences. MiTCR, set to a Q25 quality threshold and the strictest error-elimination algorithm, was used for CDR3 identification, clonotype clustering and error correction. A nonparametric unseen species model with Euler transformation was used to estimate lower-bound total TCR beta diversity. TCRdb itself trimmed the public reads at Q25 with fastp, ran MiXCR and retained productive beta chains. Rows with a matching CDR3 protein are joined into one entry that keeps the most common DNA and genes. These V and J calls are TCRdb output, not the study's own analysis. This sample comprises roughly 1.9 million distinct CDR3 sequences, approximately 39% of them detected only once. In total, the top ten clones hold more than 20% of the sample.

Overall study results and their limits: Because the CMV infection status of the donors was unknown, age-related changes in expanded clonotypes may potentially have been confounded. Total diversity estimates from one million sequenced T cells were considered lower bounds and underestimates. Observed TCR beta diversity per million T cells fell roughly linearly with age, and a significant reduction was already apparent by age around 36. Conclusive comparison of naive and antigen-experienced compartments was prevented by the profiling of bulk unsorted PBMCs. The percentage of naive T cells measured by flow cytometry correlated strongly with observed TCR beta diversity. The long-lived group showed more naive CD4+ T cells, fewer expanded clones and increased TCR diversity than the aged group, suggesting age selection.

This sequence originates from a human donor in good health. The sequenced sample consisted of blood. The rearrangement joined TRBV6-5 to TRBJ1-4; a confident D gene designation cannot be given. CDR3 loop: CASRTPPEEKLFF. The DNA reads as follows: TGTGCCAGCAGGACACCTCCGGAAGAAAAACTGTTTTTT.